These 18 T cell receptor beta chains were sequenced from one sample in a study of human T cells and chemical hapten exposure. Via MiXCR, TCRdb re-called the RACE reads, giving one row per CDR3 protein. The sample lists 300,000 to 450,000 distinct CDR3 sequences; around 5.5% were seen once. Time point defined: pre-sensitization, week 0. The treatment here: therapeutic diphenylcyclopropenone sensitization with weekly scalp DPC. Here the sequenced sample was whole blood, taken in connection with sensitization to the hapten diphenylcyclopropenone (DPC). The receptor set was obtained from a woman between 50 and 59 years old with alopecia areata. Some clones in this sample may be carry-over from other donors' samples.

The sample holds many counts of this clonotype. V is TRBV2 and J is TRBJ2-4, with TRBD2 as a possible D gene (5 bases). This CDR3 has 14 residues. The germline gives CDR1 SNHLY, CDR2 FYNNEI. Trimming stripped 6 bases from V and 3 bases from J, with 12 bases between. The CDR3 sequence: CASRSTSGKNIQYF. As DNA, the CDR3 is TGTGCCAGCAGGAGCACCAGCGGCAAAAACATTCAGTACTTC.

This clonotype was counted ten times or more. The chain joins TRBV5-4 to TRBJ1-2, with D maybe TRBD1 (5 bases). CDR1 SGHNT and CDR2 YYREEE come from the germline V gene (reference sequence). The CDR3 runs to 12 residues. Trimming took 5 bases from V and 4 from J, leaving 9 bases between them. The CDR3: CASRFGTYGYTF. The CDR3 region has the DNA TGTGCCAGCAGATTCGGGACCTATGGCTACACCTTC.

Many counts were recorded for this clonotype. The chain employs TRBV11-2 and TRBJ2-1; the D gene is possibly TRBD2 (5 bases). V was pared by 7 bases and J by 6 bases, with 10 bases between. The CDR3 runs 12 residues. The germline V gene has CDR1 SGHAT and CDR2 FQNNGV. In DNA form, the CDR3 reads TGTGCCAGCAACCCGGGGAGCAATGAGCAGTTCTTC. This gives the protein CASNPGSNEQFF.

Here the CDR3 DNA reads TGTGCCAGCAGTTCCGTCACAGGAGGTGAAGCTTTCTTT. Translation: CASSSVTGGEAFF. This sequence joins TRBV12-3 or TRBV12-4 and TRBJ1-1; D may be TRBD1 (5 bases). The CDR3 is 13 residues long. Trimming removed 4 bases at V and 7 bases at J, with 13 bases between.

The chain employs TRBV28 and TRBJ1-2; 9 bases are shared with TRBD1. V was pared by 5 bases and J by 4 bases, with 5 bases of the junction left unmatched. CDR1 MDHEN and CDR2 SYDVKM come from the germline V gene. There are 14 residues in the CDR3. For the CDR3, the DNA is TGTGCCAGCAGTCCGACAGGGGGAGGCTATGGCTACACCTTC. Translated, it gives CASSPTGGGYGYTF.

This clonotype has a count of ten or more. The rearrangement links TRBV25-1 to TRBJ1-2; D not resolved. Germline CDR1 MGHDK, CDR2 SYGVNS. This CDR3 contains 11 residues. With 8 bases removed from V and 8 bases from J, the gap between germline ends came to 12 bases. Here the CDR3 DNA reads TGTGCCAGCCTCGAGAAAAGCGGCTACACCTTC. Its protein product is CASLEKSGYTF.

This chain's CDR3 is CSASWGQDLGEQYF. The CDR3 DNA reads as TGCAGTGCTAGTTGGGGACAAGACTTAGGCGAGCAGTACTTC. V gene TRBV20-1 combines with J gene TRBJ2-7, with D maybe TRBD1 (6 bases). Trimming cost V 3 bases and J 6 bases, with 18 bases left between them. The CDR3 length is 14 residues. CDR1 and CDR2 from the germline V gene are DFQATT and SNEGSKA (reference sequence).

This clonotype was detected many times. This rearrangement joins TRBV6-5 to TRBJ1-1; 8 nucleotides match TRBD1. After removal of 6 bases from V and 4 bases from J, the junction contained 10 bases not matched to a gene. The germline V gene has CDR1 MNHEY and CDR2 SVGAGI. The CDR3 extends over 15 amino acids. CDR3 sequence (DNA): TGTGCCAGCAGCCGGACAGGGTCTGGGACCACTGAAGCTTTCTTT. Protein product: CASSRTGSGTTEAFF.

This clonotype was counted a few times. V and J are TRBV5-1 and TRBJ1-1, with 8 bases aligning to TRBD1. Germline V gives CDR1 SGHRS, CDR2 YFSETQ. The length of the CDR3 is 15 residues. Trimming cost V 4 bases and J 5 bases; bases outside gene matches: 10. In DNA form, the CDR3 reads TGCGCCAGCAGCCCCGGACAGGGACAAAGGACTGAAGCTTTCTTT. Translating it yields CASSPGQGQRTEAFF.

This clonotype was counted a few times. The gene calls are TRBV30 and TRBJ2-7, with D possibly being TRBD1 (7 bases). The V gene's germline CDR1 is GTSNPN and CDR2 SVGIG (reference sequence). The V end lost 7 bases, the J end lost 7 bases, and 20 bases lay between the germline ends. The CDR3 sequence is 13 residues long. The CDR3 DNA reads TGTGCCTCGGAAGGGCATCCAGGGGGGGAGCAGTACTTC. Its protein product is CASEGHPGGEQYF.

This clonotype was detected a few times. The chain combines TRBV25-1 with TRBJ1-1; TRBD1 matches at 9 bases. V trimming: 4 bases; J trimming: 5 bases; junction bases outside the gene matches: 8. CDR3 length: 15 residues. Germline V gives CDR1 MGHDK, CDR2 SYGVNS. The CDR3, as DNA: TGTGCCAGCAGTGCGCCGGGACAGGGATTAACTGAAGCTTTCTTT. It is translated as CASSAPGQGLTEAFF.

The J gene is TRBJ1-1, the V gene TRBV5-4; D call uncertain. The germline V and J ends were trimmed by 1 base and 1 base, with 5 bases remaining between them. CDR1 and CDR2 from the germline V gene are SGHNT and YYREEE (reference sequence). The CDR3 spans 13 residues. CDR3 coding DNA: TGTGCCAGCAGCTTGCCCTGGAACACTGAAGCTTTCTTT. Its translation is CASSLPWNTEAFF.

Of note for this clonotype: A much bigger clone sits one base away, suggesting this may be a read error. V gene TRBV30 combines with J gene TRBJ1-5, with TRBD1 as a possible D gene (5 bases). V dropped 6 bases and J dropped 4 bases, with 13 bases sitting between them. Germline loops: CDR1 GTSNPN, CDR2 SVGIG (reference sequence). The CDR3 runs 13 residues. The chain's CDR3 is CACSPRDNQPQHF. In nucleotides, the CDR3 is TGTGCCTGCTCGCCCAGGGATAATCAGCCCCAGCATTTT.

This clonotype was seen many times. The CDR3 ends on some other residue instead of the conserved phenylalanine or tryptophan, so this is likely a read error. The limits of the CDR3 on the DNA are not certain, so only TCRdb's listed CDR3 is given. The rearrangement links TRBV28 to TRBJ2-3; the listed D gene, TRBD2, was not tested against the DNA. From germline, CDR1 is MDHEN and CDR2 SYDVKM. With termini counted, the CDR3 has 10 amino acids. CDR3 protein: CAIFPKTGRR.

The chain carries TRBV28 and TRBJ2-7, with a weak D call TRBD1 (6 bases). This CDR3 spans 14 amino acids. Trimming removed 5 bases from V and 7 bases from J, with 18 bases in between. Germline lookup yields CDR1 MDHEN and CDR2 SYDVKM. CDR3 coding DNA: TGTGCCAGCAGTCCCGACAGGACACCGAGGGAGCAGTACTTC. Its protein product is CASSPDRTPREQYF.

Here the CDR3 reads CAVQGVPQETQYF. CDR3 DNA: TGTGCCGTCCAGGGGGTCCCCCAAGAGACCCAGTACTTC. V and J are TRBV10-3 and TRBJ2-5, with 7 bases fitting TRBD1. Germline V gene lookup returns CDR1 ENHRY and CDR2 SYGVKD. The ends lost 11 bases at V and 1 base at J; junction bases unmatched: 7. The CDR3 is 13 residues long.

J is TRBJ1-1 and V is TRBV7-9, with a tentative D call TRBD1 (5 bases). The CDR3 loop spans 15 amino acids. CDR1 and CDR2 (germline): SEHNR, FQNEAQ (reference sequence). V dropped 1 base and J dropped 1 base, with 10 bases sitting between them. Here the CDR3 reads CASSLVQGPNTEAFF. The CDR3 DNA reads TGTGCCAGCAGCTTAGTCCAGGGCCCGAACACTGAAGCTTTCTTT.

This clonotype was counted ten times or more. The chain uses TRBV28 and TRBJ2-7, with 11 bases that match TRBD2. The CDR3 has 15 amino acids. Trimming took 5 bases from V and 2 from J; bases not matched to a gene: 5. CDR1 MDHEN and CDR2 SYDVKM come from the germline V gene. The CDR3: CASSPGTSGTYEQYF. CDR3 in DNA: TGTGCCAGCAGTCCCGGGACTAGCGGTACCTACGAGCAGTACTTC.